The sequence of this T cell receptor (beta chain) was determined in a study of blood T cell repertoires in COVID-19. The CDR3 runs to 15 residues. V lost 6 bases, J lost 5 bases, and 14 bases lay in between. From germline, CDR1 is MNHEY and CDR2 SVGAGI. Original handling: Amplification of reference gene primers was used by the study to estimate nucleated cell counts. Measured with immunoSEQ multiplex PCR; TCRdb has only the in-frame clones, and not every one. Clonal size and the V and J genes are those of that table, whereas D and trimming came from the DNA. The table shows hundreds of thousands of clones, with around 79% occurring only once.

The chain recombines TRBV6-5 with TRBJ1-6, with D possibly TRBD1 on 5 matching bases. The sample consisted of peripheral blood. The TCR was taken from a woman of 80 years or more with acute or convalescent COVID-19. This CDR3 is CASRSTEVDNSPLHF. CDR3 DNA sequence: TGTGCCAGCAGATCGACAGAGGTAGATAATTCACCCCTCCACTTT.